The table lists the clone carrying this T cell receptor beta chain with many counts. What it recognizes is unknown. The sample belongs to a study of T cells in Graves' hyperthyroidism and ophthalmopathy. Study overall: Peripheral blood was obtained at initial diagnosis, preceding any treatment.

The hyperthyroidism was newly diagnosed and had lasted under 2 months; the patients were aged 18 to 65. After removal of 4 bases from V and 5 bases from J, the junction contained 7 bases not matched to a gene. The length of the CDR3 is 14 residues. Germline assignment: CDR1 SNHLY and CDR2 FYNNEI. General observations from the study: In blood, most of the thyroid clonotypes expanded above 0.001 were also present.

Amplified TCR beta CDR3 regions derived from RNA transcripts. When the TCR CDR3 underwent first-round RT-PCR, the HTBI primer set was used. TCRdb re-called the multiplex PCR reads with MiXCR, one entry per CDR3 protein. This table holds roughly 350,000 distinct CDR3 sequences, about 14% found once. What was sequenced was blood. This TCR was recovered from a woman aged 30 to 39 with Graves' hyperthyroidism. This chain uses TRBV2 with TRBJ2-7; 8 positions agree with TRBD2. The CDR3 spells CASSGERELNEQYF. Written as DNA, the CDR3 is TGTGCCAGCAGTGGTGAGCGGGAGTTGAACGAGCAGTACTTC.